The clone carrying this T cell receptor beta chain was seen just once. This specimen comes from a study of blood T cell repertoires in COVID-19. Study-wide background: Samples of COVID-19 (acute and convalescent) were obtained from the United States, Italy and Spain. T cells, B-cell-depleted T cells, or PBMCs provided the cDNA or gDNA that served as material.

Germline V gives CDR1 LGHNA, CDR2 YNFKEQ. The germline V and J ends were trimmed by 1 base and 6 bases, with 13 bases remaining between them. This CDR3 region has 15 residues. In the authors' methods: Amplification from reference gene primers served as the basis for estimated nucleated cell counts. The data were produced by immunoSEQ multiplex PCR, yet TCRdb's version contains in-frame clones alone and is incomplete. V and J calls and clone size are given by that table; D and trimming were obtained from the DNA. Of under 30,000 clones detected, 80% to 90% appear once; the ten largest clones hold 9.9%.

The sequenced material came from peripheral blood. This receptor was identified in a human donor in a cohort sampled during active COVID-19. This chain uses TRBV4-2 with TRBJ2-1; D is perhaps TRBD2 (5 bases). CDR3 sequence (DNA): TGTGCCAGCAGCCAAGCCCGAGCCGAGGGCAATGAGCAGTTCTTC. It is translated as CASSQARAEGNEQFF.